Below, one T cell receptor beta chain is given with its context. No antigen is known for it. This may stem from a read error, because a much larger clone lies one nucleotide away. The CDR3 length is 12 residues. V dropped 10 bases and J dropped 2 bases, with 11 bases sitting between them. The V gene's germline CDR1 is SGHTA and CDR2 FQGNSA. Researchers amplified the TCR beta CDR3 regions from RNA transcripts. In the first-round RT-PCR of the TCR CDR3, the HTBI primer set was used. TCRdb processed the multiplex PCR reads anew with MiXCR; each CDR3 protein has one entry. The sample comprises about 840,000 distinct CDR3 sequences, 35% to 40% of which are singletons, and 8.9% rests with the top ten. Not enrolled were patients with uncontrolled infection, other autoimmune disease, pregnancy or lactation. This entry is derived from a study of T cells in Graves' hyperthyroidism and ophthalmopathy. Study summary: The blood sample was taken at first diagnosis, before treatment began. Overall study results and limits: The model anticipated ophthalmopathy a median about 6.5 months pre-onset.

The genes are TRBV7-2 and TRBJ2-5; D possibly matches TRBD1 or TRBD2 (5 bases each). This TCR was sampled from a man aged 18 to 29 with Graves' hyperthyroidism. Sequencing used blood. This CDR3 reads CATTGRQETQYF. CDR3 sequence (DNA): TGTGCCACCACGGGGCGGCAAGAGACCCAGTACTTC. Full variable domain (rest looked up from reference TRBV7-2 and TRBJ2-5): GAGVSQSPSNKVTEKGKDVELRCDPISGHTALYWYRQSLGQGLEFLIYFQGNSAPDKSGLPSDRFSAERTGGSVSTLTIQRTQQEDSAVYLCATTGRQETQYFGPGTRLLVL.